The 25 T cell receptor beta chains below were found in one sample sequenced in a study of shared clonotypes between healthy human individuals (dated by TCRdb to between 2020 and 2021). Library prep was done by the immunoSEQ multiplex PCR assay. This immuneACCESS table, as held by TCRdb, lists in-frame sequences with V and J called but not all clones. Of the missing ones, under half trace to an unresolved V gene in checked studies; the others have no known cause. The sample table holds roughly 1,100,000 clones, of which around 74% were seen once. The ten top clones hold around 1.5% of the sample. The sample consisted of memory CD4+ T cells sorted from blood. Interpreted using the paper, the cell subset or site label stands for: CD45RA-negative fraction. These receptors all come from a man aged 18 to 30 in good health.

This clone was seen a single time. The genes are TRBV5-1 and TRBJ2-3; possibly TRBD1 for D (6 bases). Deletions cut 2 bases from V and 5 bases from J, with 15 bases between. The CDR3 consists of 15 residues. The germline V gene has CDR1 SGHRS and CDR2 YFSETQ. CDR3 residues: CASSFRGRGGDTQYF. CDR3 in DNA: TGCGCCAGCAGCTTCAGGGGCAGAGGAGGAGATACGCAGTATTTT.

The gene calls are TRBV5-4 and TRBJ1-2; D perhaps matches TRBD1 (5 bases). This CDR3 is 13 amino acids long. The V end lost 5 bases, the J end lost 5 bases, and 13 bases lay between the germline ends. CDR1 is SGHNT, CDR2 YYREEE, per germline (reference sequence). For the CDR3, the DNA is TGTGCCAGCAGACCCGGGGCAGGTTATGGCTACACCTTC. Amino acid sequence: CASRPGAGYGYTF.

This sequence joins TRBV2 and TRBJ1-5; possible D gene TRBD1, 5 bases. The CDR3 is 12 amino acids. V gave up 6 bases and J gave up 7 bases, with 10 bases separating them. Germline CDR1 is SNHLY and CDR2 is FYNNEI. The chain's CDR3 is CASRGDRQPQHF. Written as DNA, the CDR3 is TGTGCCAGCAGGGGGGATCGCCAGCCCCAGCATTTT.

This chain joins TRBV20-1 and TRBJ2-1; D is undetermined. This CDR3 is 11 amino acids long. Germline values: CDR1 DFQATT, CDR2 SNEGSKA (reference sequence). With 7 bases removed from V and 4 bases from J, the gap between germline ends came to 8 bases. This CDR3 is CSGHHYNEQFF. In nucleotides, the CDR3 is TGCAGTGGACACCATTACAATGAGCAGTTCTTC.

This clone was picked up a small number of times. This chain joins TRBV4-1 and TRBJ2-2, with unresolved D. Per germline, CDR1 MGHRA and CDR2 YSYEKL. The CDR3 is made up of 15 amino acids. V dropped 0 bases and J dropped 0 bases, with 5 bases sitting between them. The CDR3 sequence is CASSQDISNTGELFF. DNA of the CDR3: TGCGCCAGCAGCCAAGATATATCGAACACCGGGGAGCTGTTTTTT.

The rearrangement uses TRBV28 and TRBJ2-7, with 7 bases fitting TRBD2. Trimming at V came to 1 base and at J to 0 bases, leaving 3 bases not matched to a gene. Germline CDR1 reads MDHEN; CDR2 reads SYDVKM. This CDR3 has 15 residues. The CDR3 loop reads CASSLLGGSSYEQYF. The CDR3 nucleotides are TGTGCCAGCAGTTTATTGGGGGGGAGCTCCTACGAGCAGTACTTC.

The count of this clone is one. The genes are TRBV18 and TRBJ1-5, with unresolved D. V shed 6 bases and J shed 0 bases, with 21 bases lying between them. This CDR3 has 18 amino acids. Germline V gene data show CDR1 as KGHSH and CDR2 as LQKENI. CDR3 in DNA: TGTGCCAGCTCGACCCAACCCCAGCAAGCTTATAGCAATCAGCCCCAGCATTTT. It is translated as CASSTQPQQAYSNQPQHF.

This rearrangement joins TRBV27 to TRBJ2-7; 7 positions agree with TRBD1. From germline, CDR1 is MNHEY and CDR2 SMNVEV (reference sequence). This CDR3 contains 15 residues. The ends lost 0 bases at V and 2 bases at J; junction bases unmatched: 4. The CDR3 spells CASSLSRTGTYEQYF. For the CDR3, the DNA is TGTGCCAGCAGTTTATCGAGGACAGGCACCTACGAGCAGTACTTC.

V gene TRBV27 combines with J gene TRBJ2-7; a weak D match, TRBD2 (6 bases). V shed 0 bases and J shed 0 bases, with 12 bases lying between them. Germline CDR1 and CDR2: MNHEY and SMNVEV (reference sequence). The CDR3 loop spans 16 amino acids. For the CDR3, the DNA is TGTGCCAGCAGTTTATCGGTCGGGGGTCGCTCCTACGAGCAGTACTTC. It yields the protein CASSLSVGGRSYEQYF.

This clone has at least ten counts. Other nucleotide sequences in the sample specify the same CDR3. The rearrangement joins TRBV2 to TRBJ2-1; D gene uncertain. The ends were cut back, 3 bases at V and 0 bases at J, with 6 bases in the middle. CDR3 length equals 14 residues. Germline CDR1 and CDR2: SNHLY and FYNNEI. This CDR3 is CASSDRSSYNEQFF. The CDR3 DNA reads TGTGCCAGCAGTGACAGGAGCTCCTACAATGAGCAGTTCTTC.

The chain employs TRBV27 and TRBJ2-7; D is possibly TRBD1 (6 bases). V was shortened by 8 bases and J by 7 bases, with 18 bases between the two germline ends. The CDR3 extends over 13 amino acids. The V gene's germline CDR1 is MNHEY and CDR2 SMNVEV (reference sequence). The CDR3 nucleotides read TGTGCCAGCTGTAAACAGGGTCTAAGGGAGCAGTACTTC. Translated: CASCKQGLREQYF.

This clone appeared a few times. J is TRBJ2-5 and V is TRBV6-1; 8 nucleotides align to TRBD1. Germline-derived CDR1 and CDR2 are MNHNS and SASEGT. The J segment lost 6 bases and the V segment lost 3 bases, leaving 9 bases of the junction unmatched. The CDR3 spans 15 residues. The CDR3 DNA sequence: TGTGCCAGCAGTGAGGCACAGGGGGGCTCGAAGACCCAGTACTTC. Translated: CASSEAQGGSKTQYF.

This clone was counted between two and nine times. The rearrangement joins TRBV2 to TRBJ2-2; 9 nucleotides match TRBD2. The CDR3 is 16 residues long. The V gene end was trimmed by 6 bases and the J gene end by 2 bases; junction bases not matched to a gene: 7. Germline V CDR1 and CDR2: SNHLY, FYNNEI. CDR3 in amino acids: CASRREGSINTGELFF. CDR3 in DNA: TGTGCCAGCAGGCGGGAGGGAAGTATCAACACCGGGGAGCTGTTTTTT.

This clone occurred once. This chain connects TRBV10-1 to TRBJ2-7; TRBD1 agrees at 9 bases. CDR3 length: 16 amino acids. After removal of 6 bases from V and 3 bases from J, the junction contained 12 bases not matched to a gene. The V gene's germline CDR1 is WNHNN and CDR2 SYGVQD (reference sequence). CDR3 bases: TGCGCCAGCAGCGAAACTCTGGGACAGGGCCGCTACGAGCAGTACTTC. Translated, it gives CASSETLGQGRYEQYF.

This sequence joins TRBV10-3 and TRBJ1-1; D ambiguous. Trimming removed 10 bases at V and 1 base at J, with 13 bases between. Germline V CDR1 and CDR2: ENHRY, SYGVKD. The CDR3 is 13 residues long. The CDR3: CASNSRGNTEAFF. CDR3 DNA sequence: TGTGCCAGCAACTCGCGCGGGAACACTGAAGCTTTCTTT.

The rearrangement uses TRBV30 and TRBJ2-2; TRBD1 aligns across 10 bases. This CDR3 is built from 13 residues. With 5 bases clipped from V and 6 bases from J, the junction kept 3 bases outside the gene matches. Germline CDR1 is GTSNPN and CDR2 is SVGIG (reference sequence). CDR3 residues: CAWDRGQSGELFF. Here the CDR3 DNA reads TGTGCCTGGGACAGGGGGCAATCCGGGGAGCTGTTTTTT.

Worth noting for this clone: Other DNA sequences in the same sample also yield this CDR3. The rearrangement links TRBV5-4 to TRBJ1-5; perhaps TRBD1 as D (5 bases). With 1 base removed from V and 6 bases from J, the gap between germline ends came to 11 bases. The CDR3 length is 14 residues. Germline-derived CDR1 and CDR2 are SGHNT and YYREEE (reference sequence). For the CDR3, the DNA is TGTGCCAGCAGCTTGATGGGGGACGGTCAGCCCCAGCATTTT. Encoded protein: CASSLMGDGQPQHF.

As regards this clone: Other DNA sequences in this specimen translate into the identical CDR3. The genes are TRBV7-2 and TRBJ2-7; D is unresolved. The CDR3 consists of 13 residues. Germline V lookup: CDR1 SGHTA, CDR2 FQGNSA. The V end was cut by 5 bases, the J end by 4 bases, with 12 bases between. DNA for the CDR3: TGTGCCAGCAGCCCCCGCCGGTCGTACGAGCAGTACTTC. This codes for CASSPRRSYEQYF.

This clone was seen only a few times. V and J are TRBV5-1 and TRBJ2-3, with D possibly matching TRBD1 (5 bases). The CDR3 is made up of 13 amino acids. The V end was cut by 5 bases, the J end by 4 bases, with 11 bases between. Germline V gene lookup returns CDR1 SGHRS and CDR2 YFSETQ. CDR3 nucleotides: TGCGCCAGCAGTGTGGGGCCCGCAGATACGCAGTATTTT. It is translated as CASSVGPADTQYF.

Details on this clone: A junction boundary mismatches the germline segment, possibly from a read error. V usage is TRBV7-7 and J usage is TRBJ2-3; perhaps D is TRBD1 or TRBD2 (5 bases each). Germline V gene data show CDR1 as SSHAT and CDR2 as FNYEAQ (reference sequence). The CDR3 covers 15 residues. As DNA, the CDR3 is TGTGCTAGCAGCTTAAGGGACGGGTTCACAGATACGCAGTATTTT. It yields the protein CASSLRDGFTDTQYF. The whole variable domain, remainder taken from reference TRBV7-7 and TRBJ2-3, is GAGVSQSPRYKVTKRGQDVTLRCDPISSHATLYWYQQALGQGPEFLTYFNYEAQPDKSGLPSDRFSAERPEGSISTLTIQRTEQRDSAMYRCASSLRDGFTDTQYFGPGTRLTVL.

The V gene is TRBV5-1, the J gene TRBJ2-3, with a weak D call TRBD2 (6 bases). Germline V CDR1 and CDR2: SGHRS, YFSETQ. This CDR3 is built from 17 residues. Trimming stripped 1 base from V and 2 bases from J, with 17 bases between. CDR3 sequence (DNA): TGCGCCAGCAGCTTGTGGGGGAATAGCGGAGCCACAGATACGCAGTATTTT. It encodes CASSLWGNSGATDTQYF.

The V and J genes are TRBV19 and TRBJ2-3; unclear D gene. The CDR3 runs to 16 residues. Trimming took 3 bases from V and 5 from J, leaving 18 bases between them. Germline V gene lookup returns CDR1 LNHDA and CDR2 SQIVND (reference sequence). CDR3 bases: TGTGCCAGTAGTATCCCCAAGGCAGGTACCAAAGATACGCAGTATTTT. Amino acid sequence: CASSIPKAGTKDTQYF.

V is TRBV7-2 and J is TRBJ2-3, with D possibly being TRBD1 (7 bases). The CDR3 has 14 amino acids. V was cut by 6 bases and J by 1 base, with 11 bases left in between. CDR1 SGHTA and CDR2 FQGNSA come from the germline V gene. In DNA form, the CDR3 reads TGTGCCAGCAGTCGCAGGGGGGGCACAGATACGCAGTATTTT. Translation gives CASSRRGGTDTQYF.

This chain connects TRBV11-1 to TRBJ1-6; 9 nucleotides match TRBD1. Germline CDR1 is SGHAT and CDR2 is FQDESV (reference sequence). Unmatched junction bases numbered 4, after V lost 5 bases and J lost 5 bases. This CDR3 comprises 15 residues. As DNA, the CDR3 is TGTGCCAGCAGCGCCGACAGGGGGAATAATTCACCCCTCCACTTT. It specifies CASSADRGNNSPLHF.

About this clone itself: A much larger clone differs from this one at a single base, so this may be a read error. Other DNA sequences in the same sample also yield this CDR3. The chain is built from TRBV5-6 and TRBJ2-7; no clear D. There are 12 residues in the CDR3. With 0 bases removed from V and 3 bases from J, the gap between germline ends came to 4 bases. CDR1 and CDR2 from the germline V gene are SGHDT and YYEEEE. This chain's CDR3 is CASSLASYEQYF. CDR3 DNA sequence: TGTGCCAGCAGCTTGGCCAGCTACGAGCAGTACTTC.